The 24 T cell receptor beta chains reported below all come from one sample, sequenced in a study of read filtering for tumor transcriptome and immune sequencing. From about 400 ng of RNA, a library with molecular barcoded alpha/delta and beta/gamma adaptors was made. TCRdb used MiXCR to reprocess the reads, holding one entry per CDR3 protein. This table has 65,000 or so distinct CDR3 sequences, roughly 19% appearing once. The sequencing sample was made of a population of CD138-negative cells sorted from bone marrow. The receptors were gathered from a donor aged 40 or over with multiple myeloma.

In this sample, this clonotype turned up many times. This CDR3 reads CASSQEPLGSTDTQYF. The CDR3 nucleotides are TGTGCCAGCAGCCAAGAACCATTGGGGAGCACAGATACGCAGTATTTT. The gene calls are TRBV4-2 and TRBJ2-3; D is unresolved. CDR3 length equals 16 residues. V lost 0 bases and J 0 bases, leaving 10 bases between the germline ends. The germline V gene has CDR1 LGHNA and CDR2 YNFKEQ.

Of note for this clonotype: Mismatch with germline at one junction end may stem from a read error. V usage is TRBV7-2 and J usage is TRBJ1-4, with D uncertain. Germline CDR1 and CDR2: SGHTA and FQGNSA. The CDR3 runs to 15 residues. CDR3: CASSQTSPTNEKLFF. The CDR3 DNA reads TGTGCCAGCAGCCAGACAAGTCCAACTAATGAAAAACTGTTCTTT.

Turning to this clonotype: A far larger clone differs by one base, so this is likely a read error. The J gene is TRBJ1-4, the V gene TRBV6-2 or TRBV6-3, with D possibly matching TRBD1 (5 bases). The CDR3 is 18 amino acids. In germline, CDR1 is MNHEY, CDR2 SVGEGT. CDR3 sequence reads: CASTKGTSGSRCRYGGSF. The CDR3 bases are TGTGCCAGCACCAAGGGGACTAGCGGGAGCCGGTGCAGATACGGGGGAAGTTTT.

Regarding this clonotype: The junction does not match germline at one end; this may be a read error. The J gene is TRBJ2-7, the V gene TRBV7-2; the D call may be TRBD1 or TRBD2 (5 bases each). CDR1 is SGHTA, CDR2 FQGNSA, per germline. This CDR3 contains 14 residues. The CDR3 bases are TGTGCCAGCGGCCCGCCGGGGCAGTTTTACGAGCAGCACTTC. This codes for CASGPPGQFYEQHF.

In this sample, this clonotype turned up a few times. The chain carries TRBV5-1 and TRBJ2-7; possible D gene TRBD1, 5 bases. Trimming removed 0 bases at V and 0 bases at J, with 7 bases between. Germline V gives CDR1 SGHRS, CDR2 YFSETQ. The CDR3 is made up of 14 amino acids. The CDR3 protein is CASSLDRSSYEQYF. The CDR3 nucleotides read TGCGCCAGCAGCTTGGACAGGAGCTCCTACGAGCAGTACTTC.

The table lists this clonotype with many counts. This chain uses TRBV7-3 with TRBJ2-1, with a possible D match to TRBD2 (6 bases). The length of the CDR3 is 12 residues. Between the trimmed V and J ends, which lost 5 bases and 6 bases, there was a span of 8 bases. From germline, CDR1 is SGHTA and CDR2 FQGTGA. The CDR3 region is CASSQLANEQFF. CDR3 in DNA: TGTGCCAGCAGCCAACTAGCCAATGAGCAGTTCTTC.

This clonotype is termed medium-sized (0.01 to 0.1%). The rearrangement uses TRBV20-1 and TRBJ2-1; unclear D gene. CDR1 DFQATT and CDR2 SNEGSKA come from the germline V gene (reference sequence). This CDR3 is built from 14 residues. V was pared by 4 bases and J by 7 bases, with 17 bases between. CDR3 nucleotide sequence: TGCAGTGCTACAAAGATAGATCTGGGGAATGAGCAGTTCTTC. It translates to CSATKIDLGNEQFF.

This clonotype was recorded many times. The rearrangement links TRBV28 to TRBJ2-3; D call uncertain. CDR3 length: 10 amino acids. The germline CDR1 and CDR2 sequences are MDHEN and SYDVKM. The ends were cut back, 8 bases at V and 7 bases at J, with 7 bases in the middle. The CDR3 nucleotides read TGTGCCAGCCTACGGAATACGCAGTATTTT. It specifies CASLRNTQYF.

This clonotype was counted at least ten times. This chain connects TRBV5-4 to TRBJ2-1, with 9 bases aligning to TRBD2. The CDR3 consists of 18 residues. CDR1 is SGHNT, CDR2 YYREEE, per germline (reference sequence). Losses at the gene ends were 0 bases for V and 6 bases for J; bases not matched to a gene: 13. The CDR3 DNA sequence: TGTGCCAGCAGCTTGGTGTATGGAGCGGGGGGCCGGGGCAATGAGCAGTTCTTC. Translation: CASSLVYGAGGRGNEQFF.

On this clonotype itself: A much larger clone lies a single base off, so this may be a read error. V and J are TRBV6-5 and TRBJ2-1; a weak D match, TRBD2 (5 bases). Germline V lookup: CDR1 MNHEY, CDR2 SVGAGI. The CDR3 spans 15 residues. V lost 7 bases to trimming and J lost 10 bases, with 23 bases between them. The CDR3 sequence: CASTRRGVASNEQFF. Here the CDR3 DNA reads TGTGCCAGCACCCGACGGGGAGTAGCGTCCAACGAGCAGTTCTTC.

Details on this clonotype: With only one base between it and a far larger clone, this is likely a read error. V usage is TRBV7-9 and J usage is TRBJ2-1, with 7 bases identical to TRBD2. V was pared by 5 bases and J by 8 bases, with 18 bases of the junction left unmatched. The CDR3 has 17 residues. From germline, CDR1 is SEHNR and CDR2 FQNEAQ (reference sequence). CDR3 coding DNA: TGTGCCAGCAGCCCCACTCGGTCCAGCGGGAACTGGCATGAGCAGTTCTTC. This gives the protein CASSPTRSSGNWHEQFF.

As for this clonotype: This may be a read error, as it is one base from a much larger clone. V usage is TRBV15 and J usage is TRBJ2-4; 7 bases line up with TRBD1. This CDR3 has 15 amino acids. In germline, CDR1 is LNHNV, CDR2 YYDKDF (reference sequence). CDR3 nucleotides: TGTGGCACCAGCAGATTCGGGACAGCCCTAAACATTCAGTACTTC. Encoded protein: CGTSRFGTALNIQYF.

This clonotype was detected many times. This chain uses TRBV28 with TRBJ2-1; TRBD2 is a possible D gene (6 bases). With 3 bases removed from V and 6 bases from J, the gap between germline ends came to 15 bases. Germline V gene lookup returns CDR1 MDHEN and CDR2 SYDVKM. The CDR3 loop spans 15 amino acids. The CDR3 region is CASSFHAEGINEQFF. The CDR3 DNA sequence: TGTGCCAGCAGTTTCCATGCGGAGGGGATCAATGAGCAGTTCTTC.

A few counts support this clonotype. This chain joins TRBV19 and TRBJ2-2, with TRBD2 matching over 9 bases. CDR3 length: 16 amino acids. The trim removed 6 bases at V and 3 bases at J, leaving 8 bases unmatched. CDR1 is LNHDA, CDR2 SQIVND, per germline (reference sequence). The CDR3 here is CASSLQLAGYTGELFF. The CDR3 DNA is TGTGCCAGTAGCCTCCAGCTAGCGGGATACACCGGGGAGCTGTTTTTT. Combining the CDR3 with reference TRBV19 and TRBJ2-2 gives the whole variable domain DGGITQSPKYLFRKEGQNVTLSCEQNLNHDAMYWYRQDPGQGLRLIYYSQIVNDFQKGDIAEGYSVSREKKESFPLTVTSAQKNPTAFYLCASSLQLAGYTGELFFGEGSRLTVL.

This clonotype was counted at least ten times. The J gene is TRBJ2-6, the V gene TRBV5-1; D gene ambiguous. CDR3 size: 16 residues. Per germline, CDR1 SGHRS and CDR2 YFSETQ. Trimming removed 0 bases at V and 0 bases at J, with 7 bases between. The CDR3 here is CASSLVVGSGANVLTF. The CDR3 DNA sequence: TGCGCCAGCAGCTTGGTTGTCGGCTCTGGGGCCAACGTCCTGACTTTC.

Notes on this clonotype: A much larger clone differs by one base, so this may be a read error. The chain uses TRBV6-5 and TRBJ1-1; 10 bases map to TRBD1. CDR1 is MNHEY, CDR2 SVGAGI, per germline. V was pared by 10 bases and J by 5 bases, with 7 bases of the junction left unmatched. This CDR3 is 13 amino acids long. The CDR3 DNA sequence: TGTGCCACCTCCAGGGGACAGGGGACTGAAGCTTTCTTT. Translated: CATSRGQGTEAFF.

A word on this clonotype: Just one base apart from a much larger clone, this may be a read error. The chain carries TRBV11-3 and TRBJ2-1; 7 bases map to TRBD2. The CDR3 is made up of 16 amino acids. Germline CDR1 reads SGHNT; CDR2 reads YENEEA. CDR3 residues: CARSLEGGSSYNEQFF. CDR3 sequence (DNA): TGTGCCAGAAGCTTAGAGGGCGGGAGCTCCTACAATGAGCAGTTCTTC.

This clonotype was detected a few times. The rearrangement uses TRBV20-1 and TRBJ2-5, with TRBD2 matching 10 bases. V dropped 5 bases and J dropped 9; count of bases not matched to a gene: 9. This CDR3 has 13 amino acids. Germline V gives CDR1 DFQATT, CDR2 SNEGSKA (reference sequence). The chain's CDR3 is CSAPTSGAKSQYF. The CDR3 nucleotides read TGCAGTGCTCCAACTAGCGGGGCAAAGTCCCAGTACTTC.

Ten or more counts support this clonotype. The chain recombines TRBV29-1 with TRBJ1-1; D unclear. The CDR3 is made up of 11 amino acids. Between the trimmed V and J ends, which lost 5 bases and 4 bases, there was a span of 8 bases. Germline V gene sequence: CDR1 SQVTM, CDR2 ANQGSEA. The CDR3 nucleotides read TGCAGCGTTTCACAAGCCACTGAAGCTTTCTTT. This translates into CSVSQATEAFF.

This clonotype has ten or more counts. The chain has TRBV7-9 and TRBJ2-7; D gene uncertain. Germline V gene sequence: CDR1 SEHNR, CDR2 FQNEAQ (reference sequence). Trimming removed 4 bases at V and 6 bases at J, with 16 bases between. This CDR3 comprises 14 residues. The CDR3 DNA reads as TGTGCCAGCAGCTCCACGAGTCTGGCTGTCGAGCAGTACTTC. Its translation: CASSSTSLAVEQYF.

Many counts were recorded for this clonotype. This chain joins TRBV28 and TRBJ2-1; D might be TRBD2 (7 bases). There are 14 residues in the CDR3. V shed 1 base and J shed 7 bases, with 11 bases lying between them. CDR1 and CDR2 (germline): MDHEN, SYDVKM. For the CDR3, the DNA is TGTGCCAGCAGTTTATTTCGGGGGGCGAATGAGCAGTTCTTC. Its translation is CASSLFRGANEQFF.

This sequence joins TRBV6-6 and TRBJ1-2, with D hard to call. Between the trimmed V and J ends, which lost 2 bases and 2 bases, there was a span of 9 bases. CDR1 and CDR2 from the germline V gene are MNHNY and SVGAGI (reference sequence). The CDR3 covers 14 residues. Written as DNA, the CDR3 is TGTGCCAGCAGTTACGAAAGACCCAACTATGGCTACACCTTC. It translates to CASSYERPNYGYTF.

This clonotype was recorded many times. This sequence joins TRBV6-5 and TRBJ2-1; 13 bases are shared with TRBD2. The germline CDR1 and CDR2 sequences are MNHEY and SVGAGI. This CDR3 has 16 residues. V shed 2 bases, J shed 9 bases, and the junction held 7 bases outside the gene matches. This CDR3 is CASSYQGLAGESEQFF. CDR3 bases: TGTGCCAGCAGTTACCAAGGACTAGCGGGAGAGAGTGAGCAGTTCTTC.

In the case of this clonotype: Germline is not matched at one junction end, which may reflect a read error. The chain is built from TRBV11-2 and TRBJ2-7; D may correspond to TRBD1 or TRBD2 (5 bases each). Germline loops: CDR1 SGHAT, CDR2 FQNNGV. The CDR3 is made up of 17 amino acids. Here the CDR3 DNA reads TGTGCCAACAGCTTAGGGGTCTTGGTAGGGACCCACTGCGAGCAGTACTTC. Translated: CANSLGVLVGTHCEQYF.